These T cell receptor beta chains were read from a single sample in a study of shared clonotypes between healthy human individuals. Clones were sequenced by immunoSEQ multiplex PCR, and TCRdb holds only the in-frame ones, with some missing. Here the sample spans around 1,900,000 clones, 80% to 95% being singletons. Input material: naive CD8+ T cells from PBMCs. The source is a man between 18 and 35 years old in good health. Some clones in this sample may be carry-over from other donors' samples. CDR3s include the opening cysteine and the closing phenylalanine or tryptophan. The order of the fields is D gene, J gene, V gene, clone size, CDR3 DNA, CDR3 protein. The D gene is left open where the match is weak. Some rows have no size entry. The others give once, few or many, or a class for an expanded clone.

d_gene: -; j_gene: TRBJ1-4; v_gene: TRBV4-3; abundance: once; CDR3nt: TGCGCCAGCAGCCAAGGGACAGCAACTAATGAAAAACTGTTTTTT; CDR3aa: CASSQGTATNEKLFF
d_gene: -; j_gene: TRBJ2-7; v_gene: TRBV4-1; abundance: -; CDR3nt: TGCGCCAGCAGCCAAGATATCGAGACAGGCTCCTACGAGCAGTACTTC; CDR3aa: CASSQDIETGSYEQYF
d_gene: TRBD1; j_gene: TRBJ2-2; v_gene: TRBV18; abundance: -; CDR3nt: TGTGCCAGCTCACCCTCTGGCAGGGGGCAATGGTCCGGGGAGCTGTTTTTT; CDR3aa: CASSPSGRGQWSGELFF
d_gene: -; j_gene: TRBJ1-5; v_gene: TRBV4-1; abundance: -; CDR3nt: TGCGCCAGCAGCCAATCCCGACTGGAGGCGGATCAGCCCCAGCATTTT; CDR3aa: CASSQSRLEADQPQHF
d_gene: -; j_gene: TRBJ2-7; v_gene: TRBV19; abundance: -; CDR3nt: TGTGCCAGTAGTGTGTCACTCAATCCCGGTCGGGAGCAGTACTTC; CDR3aa: CASSVSLNPGREQYF
d_gene: -; j_gene: TRBJ2-7; v_gene: TRBV7-9; abundance: -; CDR3nt: TGTGCCAGCAGCGGAAATTACGAGCAGTACTTC; CDR3aa: CASSGNYEQYF
d_gene: -; j_gene: TRBJ2-6; v_gene: TRBV9; abundance: -; CDR3nt: TGTGCCAGCAGCGTGCAAGGAGCTGGGGCCAACGTCCTGACTTTC; CDR3aa: CASSVQGAGANVLTF
d_gene: TRBD1; j_gene: TRBJ1-4; v_gene: TRBV9; abundance: few; CDR3nt: TGTGCCAGCAGCGTATGGGACAGGGGATTCGAAAAACTGTTTTTT; CDR3aa: CASSVWDRGFEKLFF
d_gene: -; j_gene: TRBJ2-1; v_gene: TRBV7-9; abundance: -; CDR3nt: TGTGCCAGCAGCGCGAGACAACAGCTACTTAGCTCCTACAATGAGCAGTTCTTC; CDR3aa: CASSARQQLLSSYNEQFF
d_gene: -; j_gene: TRBJ1-4; v_gene: TRBV5-1; abundance: -; CDR3nt: TGCGCCAGCAGCTTGGTGGGTATCGGTAGTGGATTACGGGAAGAAAAACTGTTTTTT; CDR3aa: CASSLVGIGSGLREEKLFF
d_gene: TRBD1; j_gene: TRBJ1-1; v_gene: TRBV5-1; abundance: once; CDR3nt: TGCGCCAGCAGCTCCCACCCCCCCGGGACAGCTATGAACACTGAAGCTTTCTTT; CDR3aa: CASSSHPPGTAMNTEAFF
d_gene: -; j_gene: TRBJ1-1; v_gene: TRBV19; abundance: few; CDR3nt: TGTGCCAGTAAAGGACCGGAACCCAGACCTGAAGCTTTCTTT; CDR3aa: CASKGPEPRPEAFF
d_gene: -; j_gene: TRBJ2-7; v_gene: TRBV2; abundance: -; CDR3nt: TGTGCCCTACGCAGGGCTGACTACGAGCAGTACTTC; CDR3aa: CALRRADYEQYF
d_gene: TRBD1; j_gene: TRBJ1-4; v_gene: TRBV9; abundance: -; CDR3nt: TGTGCCAGCAGCGCGGGACAGGGGCTTAATGAAAAACTGTTTTTT; CDR3aa: CASSAGQGLNEKLFF
d_gene: -; j_gene: TRBJ1-1; v_gene: TRBV7-9; abundance: -; CDR3nt: TGTGCCAGCATGAACACTGAAGCTTTCTTT; CDR3aa: CASMNTEAFF
d_gene: TRBD1; j_gene: TRBJ1-4; v_gene: TRBV19; abundance: -; CDR3nt: TGTGCCAGTAGCCAACAGGGGATCGGAGAAAAACTGTTTTTT; CDR3aa: CASSQQGIGEKLFF
d_gene: -; j_gene: TRBJ2-7; v_gene: TRBV13; abundance: -; CDR3nt: TGTGCCAGCAGCCCGGGCCCTATGGAGCAGTACTTC; CDR3aa: CASSPGPMEQYF
d_gene: TRBD1; j_gene: TRBJ1-1; v_gene: TRBV5-6; abundance: -; CDR3nt: TGTGCCAGCAGTTGGACAGGGATAGGGACTGAAGCTTTCTTT; CDR3aa: CASSWTGIGTEAFF
d_gene: -; j_gene: TRBJ1-5; v_gene: TRBV5-5; abundance: -; CDR3nt: TGTGCCAGCAGCTTGTGGTACAATCAGCCCCAGCATTTT; CDR3aa: CASSLWYNQPQHF
d_gene: -; j_gene: TRBJ2-5; v_gene: TRBV5-5; abundance: -; CDR3nt: TGTGCCAGCAGCCCAGAGGGGATCGCTGAGACCCAGTACTTC; CDR3aa: CASSPEGIAETQYF
d_gene: -; j_gene: TRBJ2-7; v_gene: TRBV4-1; abundance: -; CDR3nt: TGCGCCAGCAGCCAAGATCCGGCAGGCGTGTACGAGCAGTACTTC; CDR3aa: CASSQDPAGVYEQYF
d_gene: -; j_gene: TRBJ2-1; v_gene: TRBV7-9; abundance: -; CDR3nt: TGTGCCAGCAGTAAACCCCGGGGCGGCTACAATGAGCAGTTCTTC; CDR3aa: CASSKPRGGYNEQFF
d_gene: -; j_gene: TRBJ2-7; v_gene: TRBV18; abundance: once; CDR3nt: TGTGCCAGCTCACCCCAATTTACAGAAACCTCCTACGAGCAGTACTTC; CDR3aa: CASSPQFTETSYEQYF
d_gene: TRBD2; j_gene: TRBJ2-1; v_gene: TRBV28; abundance: -; CDR3nt: TGTGCCAGCGGAAGCGGGAGCCTAAGCAATGAGCAGTTCTTC; CDR3aa: CASGSGSLSNEQFF